What follows are 27 T cell receptor beta chains derived from one specimen sequenced in a study of CD8 T cells in Susac syndrome. RNA in amounts of about 0.5 to 1 ug was reverse transcribed with random hexamers. One entry per CDR3 protein results from TCRdb running MiXCR on the immunoSEQ multiplex PCR reads. The sample lists over 130,000 distinct CDR3 sequences, about 95% seen once, with 0.11% in the top ten. Sequenced: CD4+ T cells from PBMCs. The receptor set was obtained from a human donor with multiple sclerosis.

The chain uses TRBV7-9 and TRBJ1-6; 9 bases align to TRBD1. CDR1 SEHNR and CDR2 FQNEAQ come from the germline V gene (reference sequence). V dropped 6 bases and J dropped 2; count of bases not matched to a gene: 5. This CDR3 is 16 amino acids long. The CDR3 nucleotides are TGTGCCAGCAGTCAAACAGGGGGCACCTATAATTCACCCCTCCACTTT. The encoded protein is CASSQTGGTYNSPLHF.

This clonotype was seen just once. The junction departs from germline at one end; a sequencing error may be responsible. The genes are TRBV30 and TRBJ2-2; D is undetermined. Germline assignment: CDR1 GTSNPN and CDR2 SVGIG (reference sequence). This CDR3 spans 13 amino acids. The CDR3 DNA sequence: TGTGCCTGGAGCTCTAGGAACAGCGGGGAGCTGTTTTTT. This gives the protein CAWSSRNSGELFF.

The genes are TRBV5-6 and TRBJ1-1; no firm D call. Germline assignment: CDR1 SGHDT and CDR2 YYEEEE. CDR3 length: 13 amino acids. V was pared by 0 bases and J by 10 bases, with 13 bases between. The CDR3 reads CASSLERTPGAFF. In nucleotides, the CDR3 is TGTGCCAGCAGCTTGGAAAGGACCCCCGGAGCTTTCTTT.

J is TRBJ2-5 and V is TRBV28, with 7 bases fitting TRBD2. The CDR3 extends over 16 amino acids. The germline V gene encodes CDR1 MDHEN and CDR2 SYDVKM. Trimming cost V 5 bases and J 0 bases; bases outside gene matches: 9. CDR3 coding DNA: TGTGCCAGCAGTCCTCGACTAGCAGCATACCAAGAGACCCAGTACTTC. This translates into CASSPRLAAYQETQYF.

The chain employs TRBV2 and TRBJ2-3; 8 bases map to TRBD2. Germline V gene lookup returns CDR1 SNHLY and CDR2 FYNNEI. CDR3 size: 13 residues. Trimming at V came to 7 bases and at J to 4 bases, leaving 4 bases not matched to a gene. CDR3 region: CASTAGAADTQYF. CDR3 bases: TGTGCCAGCACAGCGGGAGCGGCAGATACGCAGTATTTT.

The V gene is TRBV29-1, the J gene TRBJ2-1; perhaps TRBD2 as D (6 bases). From germline, CDR1 is SQVTM and CDR2 ANQGSEA. Trimming cost V 3 bases and J 4 bases, with 10 bases left between them. The length of the CDR3 is 13 residues. The DNA for the CDR3 is TGCAGCGTTGACGCGGGGATATACAATGAGCAGTTCTTC. It specifies CSVDAGIYNEQFF.

This chain connects TRBV27 to TRBJ1-6, with 8 bases matching TRBD1. Germline lookup yields CDR1 MNHEY and CDR2 SMNVEV (reference sequence). The ends lost 7 bases at V and 10 bases at J; junction bases unmatched: 18. This CDR3 has 17 amino acids. CDR3: CASTTIRPGQGKSPLHF. The DNA of the CDR3 is TGTGCCAGCACCACTATTCGTCCAGGACAGGGTAAATCACCCCTCCACTTT.

The V and J genes are TRBV5-1 and TRBJ2-1; no firm D call. Germline CDR1 and CDR2: SGHRS and YFSETQ. The V end lost 0 bases, the J end lost 0 bases, and 13 bases lay between the germline ends. The CDR3 has 17 amino acids. CDR3 in amino acids: CASSLAIGPSSYNEQFF. For the CDR3, the DNA is TGCGCCAGCAGCTTGGCTATCGGCCCGAGCTCCTACAATGAGCAGTTCTTC.

The chain combines TRBV20-1 with TRBJ2-5; D is unclear. Germline V gene data show CDR1 as DFQATT and CDR2 as SNEGSKA (reference sequence). Between the trimmed V and J ends, which lost 2 bases and 1 base, there was a span of 5 bases. This CDR3 comprises 12 residues. Written as DNA, the CDR3 is TGCAGTGCTAGAAGAGGCCAAGAGACCCAGTACTTC. Protein sequence: CSARRGQETQYF.

Only one count was recorded for this clonotype. The chain joins TRBV2 to TRBJ1-5; no clear D gene. The V gene's germline CDR1 is SNHLY and CDR2 FYNNEI. The V gene lost 6 bases and the J gene lost 9 bases, with 15 bases spanning the gap. The CDR3 is 13 residues long. CDR3 nucleotide sequence: TGTGCCAGCAGGGATACGGGTTCGGGGCCCCAGCATTTT. Its protein product is CASRDTGSGPQHF.

This sequence joins TRBV27 and TRBJ1-5, with 8 bases that match TRBD1. Germline CDR1 MNHEY, CDR2 SMNVEV (reference sequence). Trimming cost V 5 bases and J 7 bases; bases outside gene matches: 7. This CDR3 region has 14 residues. The chain's CDR3 is CASSDYRGGQPQHF. The CDR3 DNA is TGTGCCAGCAGTGACTACAGGGGGGGACAGCCCCAGCATTTT.

The V and J genes are TRBV20-1 and TRBJ1-5, with 7 bases fitting TRBD1. V was pared by 3 bases and J by 0 bases, with 8 bases of the junction left unmatched. The length of the CDR3 is 16 residues. CDR1 is DFQATT and CDR2 is SNEGSKA in the germline V gene (reference sequence). The DNA for the CDR3 is TGCAGTGCTAGGAGGGGGCTCGGTACTAGCAATCAGCCCCAGCATTTT. Amino acid sequence: CSARRGLGTSNQPQHF.

The chain carries TRBV30 and TRBJ2-7; 14 bases are a match to TRBD2. Trimming cost V 0 bases and J 3 bases; bases outside gene matches: 7. The CDR3 covers 17 residues. Germline V gene lookup returns CDR1 GTSNPN and CDR2 SVGIG (reference sequence). The CDR3 is CAWSVLRTSGGYYEQYF. The CDR3 bases are TGTGCCTGGAGTGTACTTCGGACTAGCGGGGGGTACTACGAGCAGTACTTC.

V and J are TRBV7-2 and TRBJ2-7; TRBD2 is a possible D gene (7 bases). V was cut by 5 bases and J by 7 bases, with 24 bases left in between. The CDR3 covers 16 residues. Looked up from germline, CDR1 is SGHTA and CDR2 is FQGNSA. In DNA, the CDR3 is TGTGCCAGCAGCCCCCGTGGGGGGGCAGGGGATTTGGAGCAGTACTTC. Encoded protein: CASSPRGGAGDLEQYF.

This chain uses TRBV12-3 or TRBV12-4 with TRBJ2-5; D may be TRBD1 (6 bases). V gave up 6 bases and J gave up 0 bases, with 14 bases separating them. This CDR3 has 15 amino acids. In DNA, the CDR3 is TGTGCCAGCAGCCAGATGACAGGCTACCAAGAGACCCAGTACTTC. It is translated as CASSQMTGYQETQYF.

The V gene is TRBV11-3, the J gene TRBJ2-3; D not resolved. From germline, CDR1 is SGHNT and CDR2 YENEEA. The ends were cut back, 1 base at V and 4 bases at J, with 6 bases in the middle. CDR3 size: 13 residues. CDR3 loop: CASSLASSDTQYF. As DNA, the CDR3 is TGTGCCAGCAGCTTAGCCTCATCAGATACGCAGTATTTT.

The chain joins TRBV27 to TRBJ1-4; 8 positions match TRBD1. With 3 bases clipped from V and 11 bases from J, the junction kept 17 bases outside the gene matches. This CDR3 is built from 17 residues. Per the germline V gene, CDR1 is MNHEY and CDR2 is SMNVEV (reference sequence). The CDR3 protein is CASSFLPPTGGLGKLFF. CDR3 bases: TGTGCCAGCAGTTTTCTCCCTCCAACAGGGGGACTCGGGAAACTGTTTTTT. Full variable domain (outside the CDR3, taken from reference TRBV27 and TRBJ1-4): EAQVTQNPRYLITVTGKKLTVTCSQNMNHEYMSWYRQDPGLGLRQIYYSMNVEVTDKGDVPEGYKVSRKEKRNFPLILESPSPNQTSLYFCASSFLPPTGGLGKLFFGSGTQLSVL.

This clonotype has only one observation. The J gene is TRBJ1-1, the V gene TRBV5-1; 7 bases fit TRBD1. The germline V gene has CDR1 SGHRS and CDR2 YFSETQ. Trimming took 7 bases from V and 3 from J; bases not matched to a gene: 15. The CDR3 has 16 amino acids. The DNA of the CDR3 is TGCGCCAGCCGCCAGGCGACAGGGTCGGGCGACACTGAAGCTTTCTTT. It codes for CASRQATGSGDTEAFF. The full variable domain, its missing parts supplied by reference TRBV5-1 and TRBJ1-1, is KAGVTQTPRYLIKTRGQQVTLSCSPISGHRSVSWYQQTPGQGLQFLFEYFSETQRNKGNFPGRFSGRQFSNSRSEMNVSTLELGDSALYLCASRQATGSGDTEAFFGQGTRLTVV.

V and J are TRBV19 and TRBJ1-2; weak D call: TRBD1 (5 bases). Germline CDR1 reads LNHDA; CDR2 reads SQIVND (reference sequence). Trimming removed 4 bases from V and 5 bases from J, with 14 bases in between. This CDR3 has 14 residues. CDR3 nucleotide sequence: TGTGCCAGTAGTAAGCTACAGGACATATATGGCTACACCTTC. It codes for CASSKLQDIYGYTF.

The chain's CDR3 is CASSVVQGTGYTGELFF. The CDR3 DNA reads as TGTGCCAGCAGCGTAGTACAAGGGACAGGTTACACCGGGGAGCTGTTTTTT. The chain couples TRBV9 to TRBJ2-2, with 8 nucleotides matching TRBD1. V shed 0 bases, J shed 3 bases, and the junction held 7 bases outside the gene matches. The CDR3 spans 17 residues. Germline CDR1 is SGDLS and CDR2 is YYNGEE.

This chain uses TRBV20-1 with TRBJ2-5; D is undetermined. V lost 0 bases and J 2 bases, leaving 16 bases between the germline ends. Germline CDR1 is DFQATT and CDR2 is SNEGSKA (reference sequence). The length of the CDR3 is 16 residues. Here the CDR3 DNA reads TGCAGTGCTAGAGAGGGATATTGGGGATCACAAGAGACCCAGTACTTC. Its translation: CSAREGYWGSQETQYF.

The gene calls are TRBV20-1 and TRBJ2-2; D is unresolved. The germline V gene has CDR1 DFQATT and CDR2 SNEGSKA (reference sequence). V lost 2 bases to trimming and J lost 6 bases, with 13 bases between them. The CDR3 runs 14 residues. The CDR3 bases are TGCAGTGCTAGATACAACCCTCGCCCCGGGGAGCTGTTTTTT. The encoded protein is CSARYNPRPGELFF.

J is TRBJ2-7 and V is TRBV20-1; D might be TRBD1 or TRBD2, each matching 6 bases. The CDR3 runs 13 residues. CDR1 is DFQATT and CDR2 is SNEGSKA in the germline V gene (reference sequence). V lost 4 bases, J lost 4 bases, and 14 bases lay in between. CDR3 residues: CSATRRGRYEQYF. CDR3 nucleotide sequence: TGCAGTGCTACAAGACGGGGGCGGTACGAGCAGTACTTC.

This clonotype appeared a single time. This chain joins TRBV29-1 and TRBJ2-1; maybe TRBD1 (7 bases). Germline values: CDR1 SQVTM, CDR2 ANQGSEA. V lost 5 bases and J 7 bases, leaving 18 bases between the germline ends. The CDR3 is 14 amino acids. This CDR3 is CSVPFGAGGNEQFF. Written as DNA, the CDR3 is TGCAGCGTTCCATTTGGAGCAGGGGGGAATGAGCAGTTCTTC.

This chain links TRBV27 with TRBJ2-7; D may be TRBD2 (5 bases). From germline, CDR1 is MNHEY and CDR2 SMNVEV (reference sequence). V was shortened by 4 bases and J by 0 bases, with 13 bases between the two germline ends. The CDR3 spans 15 residues. The CDR3: CASSYSRVSSYEQYF. The CDR3, as DNA: TGTGCCAGCAGTTACTCGAGGGTTAGCTCCTACGAGCAGTACTTC.

The chain couples TRBV6-2 or TRBV6-3 to TRBJ1-5, with TRBD1 matching 11 bases. Per the germline V gene, CDR1 is MNHEY and CDR2 is SVGEGT. The CDR3 has 14 residues. The V gene end was trimmed by 6 bases and the J gene end by 11 bases; junction bases not matched to a gene: 9. DNA of the CDR3: TGTGCCAGCAGGGATCCGGGACAGGGGGGGGCCCAGCATTTT. It is translated as CASRDPGQGGAQHF.

The J gene is TRBJ2-7, the V gene TRBV12-3 or TRBV12-4; D uncertain. This CDR3 spans 17 amino acids. V was clipped by 6 bases and J by 2 bases, with 23 bases between them. The CDR3 nucleotides read TGTGCCAGCAGCCAACCAACGGGTAACCGCGAAGCCTACGAGCAGTACTTC. This gives the protein CASSQPTGNREAYEQYF.